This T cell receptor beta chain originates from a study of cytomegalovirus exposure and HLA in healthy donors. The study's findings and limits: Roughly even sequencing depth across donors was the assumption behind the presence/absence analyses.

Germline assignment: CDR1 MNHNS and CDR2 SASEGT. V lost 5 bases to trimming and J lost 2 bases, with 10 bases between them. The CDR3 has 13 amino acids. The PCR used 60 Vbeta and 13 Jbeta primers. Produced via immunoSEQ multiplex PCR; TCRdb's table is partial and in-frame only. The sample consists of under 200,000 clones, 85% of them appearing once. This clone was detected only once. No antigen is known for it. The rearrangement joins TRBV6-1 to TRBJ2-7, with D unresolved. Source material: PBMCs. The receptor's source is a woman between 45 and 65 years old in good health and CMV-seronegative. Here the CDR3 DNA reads TGTGCCAGCAGTCCAGGCGTCGCCTACGAGCAGTACTTC. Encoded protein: CASSPGVAYEQYF.